The rows below give T cell receptor beta chains drawn from one sample of a study of PD-1 and CTLA-4 blockade in melanoma. Using immunoSEQ multiplex PCR, the repertoire was profiled, and TCRdb retains in-frame clones only, with some absent. The sample has 7,200 or so clones, about 80% seen once; the top ten hold about 39%. Sequences were derived from CD8+ T cells from peripheral blood, sampled before anti-PD-1 treatment. These receptors originate from a human donor with melanoma. The CDR3 runs from the conserved cysteine through the conserved F or W. A D gene is named only where the DNA matches it firmly. The size field is filled for only some rows; it gives once, few, many or a size class.

d_gene | j_gene | v_gene | abundance | CDR3aa | CDR3nt
. | TRBJ2-1 | TRBV9 | medium-sized | CASSVLVMDEQFF | TGTGCCAGCAGCGTACTAGTAATGGACGAGCAGTTCTTC
. | TRBJ2-1 | TRBV7-8 | . | CASSLERGNYNEQFF | TGTGCCAGCAGCTTAGAACGGGGAAACTACAATGAGCAGTTCTTC
. | TRBJ1-4 | TRBV5-6 | . | CASSLGATNEKLFF | TGTGCCAGCAGCTTGGGTGCAACTAATGAAAAACTGTTTTTT
. | TRBJ2-1 | TRBV15 | few | CATSGRDGNNEQFF | TGTGCCACCAGCGGTCGGGACGGTAACAATGAGCAGTTCTTC
. | TRBJ2-2 | TRBV6-1 | . | CASSAIIGLANTGELFF | TGTGCCAGCAGTGCCATCATCGGGTTGGCGAACACCGGGGAGCTGTTTTTT
. | TRBJ2-1 | TRBV5-6 | . | CASSFWPSLYNEQFF | TGTGCCAGCAGCTTTTGGCCCTCCCTCTACAATGAGCAGTTCTTC
. | TRBJ1-1 | TRBV5-5 | . | CASSLYRLTNTEAFF | TGTGCCAGCAGCTTGTATCGACTCACGAACACTGAAGCTTTCTTT
. | TRBJ1-1 | TRBV25-1 | . | CASSESSWDTEAFF | TGTGCCAGCAGTGAGTCTAGTTGGGACACTGAAGCTTTCTTT
. | TRBJ1-6 | TRBV13 | once | CASSSTGSSYNSPLHF | TGTGCCAGCAGCTCTACGGGGAGCTCCTATAATTCACCCCTCCACTTT
. | TRBJ2-2 | TRBV24-1 | . | CATSDPGGSNTGELFF | TGTGCCACCAGCGACCCCGGCGGGTCGAACACCGGGGAGCTGTTTTTT
. | TRBJ1-2 | TRBV3-1/TRBV3-2 | . | CASRPRGARSQKANYGYTF | TGTGCCAGCAGGCCAAGGGGGGCCCGCTCCCAAAAGGCTAACTATGGCTACACCTTC
TRBD2 | TRBJ2-1 | TRBV7-7 | . | CASSLVAGGDNEQFF | TGTGCTAGCAGCTTAGTCGCGGGAGGGGACAATGAGCAGTTCTTC
TRBD2 | TRBJ2-1 | TRBV4-2 | . | CASREELAVNYNEQFF | TGTGCCAGCAGGGAAGAACTAGCGGTAAACTACAATGAGCAGTTCTTC
. | TRBJ2-7 | TRBV4-2 | . | CASSQEGAYEQYF | TGTGCCAGCAGCCAAGAAGGGGCGTACGAGCAGTACTTC
. | TRBJ2-7 | TRBV27 | . | CASSFGVPPYEQYF | TGTGCCAGCAGTTTCGGGGTACCCCCCTACGAGCAGTACTTC
. | TRBJ2-7 | TRBV11-2 | . | CASNPFPPWGQYF | TGTGCCAGCAATCCCTTCCCCCCTTGGGGGCAGTACTTC
. | TRBJ1-2 | TRBV4-1 | . | CASSQLETGGPYGYTF | TGCGCCAGCAGCCAACTCGAGACGGGGGGCCCTTATGGCTACACCTTC
TRBD1 | TRBJ1-2 | TRBV4-3 | . | CASSQELQGAYGYTF | TGCGCCAGCAGCCAAGAACTACAGGGGGCGTATGGCTACACCTTC
. | TRBJ2-5 | TRBV6-5 | . | CASRQKILILETQYF | TGTGCCAGCAGACAGAAGATCCTGATCCTAGAGACCCAGTACTTC
TRBD2 | TRBJ2-2 | TRBV5-1 | . | CASSLYAGVGTGELFF | TGCGCCAGCAGCTTGTATGCGGGAGTAGGAACCGGGGAGCTGTTTTTT
. | TRBJ2-6 | TRBV3-1/TRBV3-2 | . | CASSQGVAGANVLTF | TGTGCCAGCAGCCAGGGAGTGGCTGGGGCCAACGTCCTGACTTTC
TRBD1 | TRBJ1-4 | TRBV19 | . | CASSIYGTGSEKLFF | TGTGCCAGTAGTATTTATGGGACAGGGAGTGAAAAACTGTTTTTT
. | TRBJ1-1 | TRBV30 | . | CACRQDYTEAFF | TGTGCCTGCCGACAGGATTACACTGAAGCTTTCTTT
. | TRBJ2-2 | TRBV5-1 | . | CASSFLRHTNTGELFF | TGCGCCAGCAGCTTCTTACGCCACACGAACACCGGGGAGCTGTTTTTT
. | TRBJ1-1 | TRBV2 | . | CASSGRQATMNTEAFF | TGTGCCAGCAGTGGCAGACAGGCGACGATGAACACTGAAGCTTTCTTT
. | TRBJ2-7 | TRBV12-3/TRBV12-4 | . | CASSPFLGEQYF | TGTGCCAGCAGTCCCTTCTTAGGCGAGCAGTACTTC
. | TRBJ2-2 | TRBV24-1 | . | CATKVEGWDTGELFF | TGTGCCACCAAAGTTGAGGGGTGGGACACCGGGGAGCTGTTTTTT
. | TRBJ2-1 | TRBV28 | . | CASSRTNEQFF | TGTGCCAGCAGTCGGACTAATGAGCAGTTCTTC
TRBD2 | TRBJ2-3 | TRBV6-5 | . | CASSLSGRADTQYF | TGTGCCAGCAGTCTTAGCGGGAGAGCAGATACGCAGTATTTT
. | TRBJ2-1 | TRBV11-2 | medium-sized | CASSLDKYNEQFF | TGTGCCAGCAGCTTGGATAAATACAATGAGCAGTTCTTC
. | TRBJ2-1 | TRBV7-7 | . | CASSSSPGSYNEQFF | TGTGCTAGCAGCTCTAGCCCGGGGTCGTACAATGAGCAGTTCTTC
. | TRBJ1-4 | TRBV15 | . | CATSREGHGVDEKLFF | TGTGCCACCAGCAGAGAAGGCCACGGGGTAGATGAAAAACTGTTTTTT
. | TRBJ2-2 | TRBV28 | . | CASSIRGTGELFF | TGTGCCAGCAGTATAAGGGGCACCGGGGAGCTGTTTTTT
. | TRBJ2-3 | TRBV5-8 | . | CASSLDISRQDTQYF | TGTGCCAGCAGCCTGGACATCAGCCGGCAGGATACGCAGTATTTT
. | TRBJ2-1 | TRBV6-2/TRBV6-3 | . | CASSYPGEQFF | TGTGCCAGCAGTTACCCGGGTGAGCAGTTCTTC
TRBD1 | TRBJ2-2 | TRBV6-5 | few | CASSYWDSNTGELFF | TGTGCCAGCAGTTACTGGGACAGTAACACCGGGGAGCTGTTTTTT
TRBD2 | TRBJ2-7 | TRBV6-2/TRBV6-3 | . | CASSYSMTSGSAYEQYF | TGTGCCAGCAGTTACTCGATGACTAGCGGGAGCGCCTACGAGCAGTACTTC
. | TRBJ2-7 | TRBV6-2/TRBV6-3 | . | CASSYPRGIWGYEQYF | TGTGCCAGCAGTTACCCCAGGGGCATCTGGGGCTACGAGCAGTACTTC
. | TRBJ1-1 | TRBV6-6 | few | CASSRSHPGSSNTEAFF | TGTGCCAGCAGTCGAAGCCACCCAGGGTCATCGAACACTGAAGCTTTCTTT
. | TRBJ1-2 | TRBV4-3 | . | CASSHRDSGSHYGYTF | TGCGCCAGCAGCCACCGGGACTCCGGATCCCACTATGGCTACACCTTC